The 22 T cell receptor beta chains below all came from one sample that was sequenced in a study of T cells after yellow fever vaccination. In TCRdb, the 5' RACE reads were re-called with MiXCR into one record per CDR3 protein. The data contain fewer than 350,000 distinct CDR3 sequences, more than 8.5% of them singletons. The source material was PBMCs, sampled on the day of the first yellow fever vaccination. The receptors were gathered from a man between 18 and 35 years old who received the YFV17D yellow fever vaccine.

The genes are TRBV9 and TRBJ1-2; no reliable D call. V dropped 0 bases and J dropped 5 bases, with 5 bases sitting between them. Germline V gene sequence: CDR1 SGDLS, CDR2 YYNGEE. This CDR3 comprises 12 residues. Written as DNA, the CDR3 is TGTGCCAGCAGCGTAGGGGGTTATGGCTACACCTTC. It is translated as CASSVGGYGYTF. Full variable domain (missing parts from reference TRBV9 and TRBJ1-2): DSGVTQTPKHLITATGQRVTLRCSPRSGDLSVYWYQQSLDQGLQFLIQYYNGEERAKGNILERFSAQQFPDLHSELNLSSLELGDSALYFCASSVGGYGYTFGSGTRLTVV.

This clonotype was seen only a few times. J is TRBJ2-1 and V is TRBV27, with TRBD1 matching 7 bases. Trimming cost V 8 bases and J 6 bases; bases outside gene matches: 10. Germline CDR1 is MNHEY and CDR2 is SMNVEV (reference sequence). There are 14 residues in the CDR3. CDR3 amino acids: CASGTADTPNEQFF. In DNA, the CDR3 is TGTGCCAGCGGGACAGCAGATACACCCAATGAGCAGTTCTTC.

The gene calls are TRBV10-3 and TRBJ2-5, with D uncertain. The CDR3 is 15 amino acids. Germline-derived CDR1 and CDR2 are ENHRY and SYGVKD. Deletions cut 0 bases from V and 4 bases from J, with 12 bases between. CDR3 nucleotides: TGTGCCATCAGTGAGTCACAGAACGTCCTAGAGACCCAGTACTTC. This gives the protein CAISESQNVLETQYF.

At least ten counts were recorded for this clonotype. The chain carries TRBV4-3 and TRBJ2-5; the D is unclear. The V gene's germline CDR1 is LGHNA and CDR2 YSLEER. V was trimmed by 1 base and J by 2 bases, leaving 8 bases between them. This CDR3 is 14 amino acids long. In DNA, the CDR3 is TGCGCCAGCAGCCAAGTAGCAGGACAAGAGACCCAGTACTTC. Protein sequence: CASSQVAGQETQYF.

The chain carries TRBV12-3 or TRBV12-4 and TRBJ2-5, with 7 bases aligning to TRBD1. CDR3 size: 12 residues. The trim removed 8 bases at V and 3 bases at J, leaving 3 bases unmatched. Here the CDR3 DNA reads TGTGCCAGCCATGGACAGGAAGAGACCCAGTACTTC. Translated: CASHGQEETQYF.

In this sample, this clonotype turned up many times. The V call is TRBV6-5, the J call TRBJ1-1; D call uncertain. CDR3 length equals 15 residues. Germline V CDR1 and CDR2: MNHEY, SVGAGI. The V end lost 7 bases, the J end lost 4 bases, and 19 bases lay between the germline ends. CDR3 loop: CASIFRGPAGTEAFF. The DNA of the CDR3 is TGTGCCAGCATTTTTCGAGGGCCCGCCGGCACTGAAGCTTTCTTT.

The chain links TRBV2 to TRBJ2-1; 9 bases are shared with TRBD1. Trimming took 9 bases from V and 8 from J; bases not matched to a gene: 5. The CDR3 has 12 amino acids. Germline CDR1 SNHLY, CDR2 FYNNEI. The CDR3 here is CARTGGSDEQFF. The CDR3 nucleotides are TGTGCCAGGACAGGGGGATCGGATGAGCAGTTCTTC.

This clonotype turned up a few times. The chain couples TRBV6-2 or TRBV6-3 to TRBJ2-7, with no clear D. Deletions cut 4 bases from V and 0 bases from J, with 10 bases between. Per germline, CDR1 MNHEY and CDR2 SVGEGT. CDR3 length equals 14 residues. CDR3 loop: CASSWAARSYEQYF. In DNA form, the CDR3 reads TGTGCCAGCAGTTGGGCAGCCCGCTCCTACGAGCAGTACTTC.

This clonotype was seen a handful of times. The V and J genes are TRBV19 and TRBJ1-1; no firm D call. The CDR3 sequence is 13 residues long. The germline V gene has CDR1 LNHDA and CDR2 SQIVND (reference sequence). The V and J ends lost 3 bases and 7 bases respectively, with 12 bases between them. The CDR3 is CASSIAWTDEAFF. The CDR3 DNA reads TGTGCCAGTAGTATTGCCTGGACCGATGAAGCTTTCTTT. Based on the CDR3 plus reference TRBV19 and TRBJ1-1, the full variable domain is DGGITQSPKYLFRKEGQNVTLSCEQNLNHDAMYWYRQDPGQGLRLIYYSQIVNDFQKGDIAEGYSVSREKKESFPLTVTSAQKNPTAFYLCASSIAWTDEAFFGQGTRLTVV.

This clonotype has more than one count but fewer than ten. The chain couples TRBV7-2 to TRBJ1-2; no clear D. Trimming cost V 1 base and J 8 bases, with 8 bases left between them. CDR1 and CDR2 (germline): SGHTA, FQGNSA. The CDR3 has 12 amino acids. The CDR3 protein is CASSLGRKGYTF. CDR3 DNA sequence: TGTGCCAGCAGCTTAGGACGGAAGGGCTACACCTTC.

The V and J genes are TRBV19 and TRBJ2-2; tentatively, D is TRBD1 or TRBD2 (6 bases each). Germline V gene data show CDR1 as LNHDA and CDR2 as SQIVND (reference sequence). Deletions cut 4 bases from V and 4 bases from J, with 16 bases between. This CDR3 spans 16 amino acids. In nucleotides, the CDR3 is TGTGCCAGTAGTACAATCCTCAGGGGAGGCACCGGGGAGCTGTTTTTT. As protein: CASSTILRGGTGELFF.

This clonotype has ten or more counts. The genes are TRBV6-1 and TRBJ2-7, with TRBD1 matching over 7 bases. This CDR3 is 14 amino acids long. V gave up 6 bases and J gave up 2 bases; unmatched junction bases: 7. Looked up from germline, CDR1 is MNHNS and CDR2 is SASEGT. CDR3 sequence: CASRDRDRPYEQYF. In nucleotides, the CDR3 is TGTGCCAGCAGGGATCGGGACAGACCCTACGAGCAGTACTTC.

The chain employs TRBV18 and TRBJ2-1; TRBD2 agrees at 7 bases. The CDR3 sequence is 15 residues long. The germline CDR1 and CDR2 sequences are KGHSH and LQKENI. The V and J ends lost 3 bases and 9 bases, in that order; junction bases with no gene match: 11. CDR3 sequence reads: CASSPLQRGNGEQFF. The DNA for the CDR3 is TGTGCCAGCTCACCTCTCCAGCGGGGTAACGGTGAGCAGTTCTTC.

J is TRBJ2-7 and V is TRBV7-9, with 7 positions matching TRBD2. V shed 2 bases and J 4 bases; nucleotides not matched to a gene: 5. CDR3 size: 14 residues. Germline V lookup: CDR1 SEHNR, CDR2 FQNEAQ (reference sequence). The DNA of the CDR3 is TGTGCCAGCAGCTTATATGGGGGAGGGTACGAGCAGTACGTC. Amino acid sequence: CASSLYGGGYEQYV.

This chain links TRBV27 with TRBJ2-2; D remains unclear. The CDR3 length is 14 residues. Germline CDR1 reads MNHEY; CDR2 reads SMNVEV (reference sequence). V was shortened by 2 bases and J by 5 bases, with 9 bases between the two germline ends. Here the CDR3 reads CASSLKMGTGELFF. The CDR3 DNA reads TGTGCCAGCAGTTTAAAAATGGGGACCGGGGAGCTGTTTTTT.

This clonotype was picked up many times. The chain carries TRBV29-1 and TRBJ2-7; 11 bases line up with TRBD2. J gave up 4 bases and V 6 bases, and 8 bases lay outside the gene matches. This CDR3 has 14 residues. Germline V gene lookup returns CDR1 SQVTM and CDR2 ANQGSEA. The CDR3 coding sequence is TGCAGCGTAAGACTAGCGGGGCAGCTGTACGAGCAGTACTTC. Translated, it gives CSVRLAGQLYEQYF.

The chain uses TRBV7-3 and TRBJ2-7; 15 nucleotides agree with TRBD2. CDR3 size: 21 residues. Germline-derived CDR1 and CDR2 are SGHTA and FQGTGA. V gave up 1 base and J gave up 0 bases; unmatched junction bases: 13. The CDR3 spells CASSLIRGTSGGLGNSYEQYF. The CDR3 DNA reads TGTGCCAGCAGCTTAATTCGTGGGACTAGCGGGGGGTTAGGAAACTCCTACGAGCAGTACTTC.

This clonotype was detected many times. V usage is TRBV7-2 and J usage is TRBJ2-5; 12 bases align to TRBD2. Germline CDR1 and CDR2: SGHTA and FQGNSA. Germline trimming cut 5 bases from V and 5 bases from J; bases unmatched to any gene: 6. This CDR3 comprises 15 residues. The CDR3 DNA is TGTGCCAGCAGCCCGCGGACTAGCGGGGTTGAGACCCAGTACTTC. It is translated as CASSPRTSGVETQYF.

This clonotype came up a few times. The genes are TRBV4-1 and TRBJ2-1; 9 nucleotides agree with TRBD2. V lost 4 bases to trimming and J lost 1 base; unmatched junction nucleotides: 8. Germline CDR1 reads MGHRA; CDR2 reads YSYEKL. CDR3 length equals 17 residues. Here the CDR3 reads CASSPTLTSGSYNEQFF. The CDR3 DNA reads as TGCGCCAGCAGCCCCACGTTAACTAGCGGGTCCTACAATGAGCAGTTCTTC.

The CDR3 spells CASTLNGELFF. For the CDR3, the DNA is TGTGCCAGCACCCTAAACGGGGAGCTGTTTTTT. V gene TRBV12-3 or TRBV12-4 combines with J gene TRBJ2-2; unclear D gene. The CDR3 covers 11 residues. Trimming removed 7 bases from V and 7 bases from J, with 7 bases in between.

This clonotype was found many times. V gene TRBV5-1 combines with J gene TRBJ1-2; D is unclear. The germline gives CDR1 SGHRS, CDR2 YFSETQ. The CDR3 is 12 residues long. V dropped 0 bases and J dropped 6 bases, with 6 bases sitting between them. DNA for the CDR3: TGCGCCAGCAGCTTGGGAGCAGATGGCTACACCTTC. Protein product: CASSLGADGYTF.

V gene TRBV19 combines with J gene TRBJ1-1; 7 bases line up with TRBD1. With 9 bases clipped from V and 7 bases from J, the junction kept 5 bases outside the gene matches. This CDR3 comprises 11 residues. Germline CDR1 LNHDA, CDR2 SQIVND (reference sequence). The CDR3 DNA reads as TGTGCCAGCCAGGGGGTTTTTGAAGCTTTCTTT. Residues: CASQGVFEAFF.